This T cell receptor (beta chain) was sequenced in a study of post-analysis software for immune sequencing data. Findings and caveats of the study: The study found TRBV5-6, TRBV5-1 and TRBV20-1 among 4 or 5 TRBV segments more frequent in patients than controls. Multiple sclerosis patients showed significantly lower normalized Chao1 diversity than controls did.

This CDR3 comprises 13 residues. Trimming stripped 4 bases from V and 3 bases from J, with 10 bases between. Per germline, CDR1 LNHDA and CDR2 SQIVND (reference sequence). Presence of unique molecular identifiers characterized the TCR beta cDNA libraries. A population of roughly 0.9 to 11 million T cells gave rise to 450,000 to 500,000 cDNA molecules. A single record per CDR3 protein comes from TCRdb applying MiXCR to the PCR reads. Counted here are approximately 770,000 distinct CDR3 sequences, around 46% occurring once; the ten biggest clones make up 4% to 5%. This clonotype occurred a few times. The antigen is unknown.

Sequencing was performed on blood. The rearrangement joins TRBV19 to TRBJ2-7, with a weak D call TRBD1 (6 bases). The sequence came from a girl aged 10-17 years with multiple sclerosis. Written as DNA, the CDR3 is TGTGCCAGTAGTACCCGGGACAACTACGAGCAGTACTTC. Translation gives CASSTRDNYEQYF.